The rows below give T cell receptor beta chains drawn from one sample of a study of T cell responses to AZD1222 COVID-19 vaccine. Sequencing was performed with immunoSEQ multiplex PCR; in TCRdb, only in-frame clones are kept and a portion is missing. The data hold 100,000 to 150,000 clones, with 90% observed a single time. Sequencing used peripheral blood, obtained on day 0 of AZD1222 vaccination. These receptors all come from an adult in good health. Both conserved end residues are part of each CDR3. D genes are given only for firm matches. Clone size is not always given. Where it is, it says once, few, many or a class for expanded clones.

- - TRBJ1-5 TRBV24-1 15 TGTGCCACCAGTGATCCCCGGGGGGCGGGTCAGCCCCAGCATTTT CATSDPRGAGQPQHF
- few TRBJ1-3 TRBV28 14 TGTGCCAGCAGTATCCAGGGCCGTGGAAACACCATATATTTT CASSIQGRGNTIYF
- - TRBJ2-4 TRBV7-2 16 TGTGCCAGCAGCTTAGAGACGGGACTAGCCAAAAACATTCAGTACTTC CASSLETGLAKNIQYF
- - TRBJ1-4 TRBV25-1 15 TGTGCCAGCAGTGTGAGCGGCACAACTAATGAAAAACTGTTTTTT CASSVSGTTNEKLFF
TRBD2 - TRBJ2-1 TRBV2 14 TGTGCCAGTCTACTAGCGGGAAATGATAATGAGCAGTTCTTC CASLLAGNDNEQFF
TRBD2 - TRBJ2-1 TRBV4-3 18 TGCGCCAGCAGCCAAGCCCCCGTAAGGGGAGGGGTCTACAATGAGCAGTTCTTC CASSQAPVRGGVYNEQFF
TRBD1 - TRBJ1-5 TRBV5-8 14 TGTGCCAGCAGCTTGGCGGCAGGGGGCTTTCCCCAGCATTTT CASSLAAGGFPQHF
TRBD1 - TRBJ2-7 TRBV28 13 TGTGCCAGCAGCCCGAACAGGGGAGTAGAGCAGTACTTC CASSPNRGVEQYF
- once TRBJ2-7 TRBV18 14 TGTGCCAGCTCCCCGGACACCTTCTCCTACGAGCAGTACTTC CASSPDTFSYEQYF
- - TRBJ1-2 TRBV6-5 14 TGTGCCAGCAGGGAGGCCGGGGCCCGGCGGGGCTACACCTTC CASREAGARRGYTF
TRBD2 - TRBJ2-5 TRBV7-9 18 TGTGCCAGCAGCCCCCCCCCGGGACTAGCGGGATACGGGGAGACCCAGTACTTC CASSPPPGLAGYGETQYF
- - TRBJ1-2 TRBV9 14 TGTGCCAGCAGCCCTCTTACGGGGTCGGCTGGCTACACCTTC CASSPLTGSAGYTF
- - TRBJ2-1 TRBV4-3 14 TGCGCCAGCAGCCAAGAGTTCGGGGAGAATGAGCAGTTCTTC CASSQEFGENEQFF
- - TRBJ1-6 TRBV3-1/TRBV3-2 13 TGTGCCAGCAGCCAATCCGTGGATTCACCCCTCCACTTT CASSQSVDSPLHF
- - TRBJ1-5 TRBV6-5 14 TGTGCCAGCATTAAAGGGGTGGGCAATCAGCCCCAGCATTTT CASIKGVGNQPQHF
TRBD2 - TRBJ2-1 TRBV6-5 15 TGTGCCAGCAGGGGACTAGCGGGGATCTACAATGAGCAGTTCTTC CASRGLAGIYNEQFF
- - TRBJ1-6 TRBV18 14 TGTGCCAGCTCACCACAGGGGAATAATTCACCCCTCCACTTT CASSPQGNNSPLHF
TRBD1 - TRBJ2-3 TRBV18 15 TGTGCCAGCTCCCCTTCGACAGGGGAGGCGGATACGCAGTATTTT CASSPSTGEADTQYF
- - TRBJ1-4 TRBV5-5 15 TGTGCCAGCAGCTCCAATTCCCTTGGGGGTGAAAAACTGTTTTTT CASSSNSLGGEKLFF
- - TRBJ1-1 TRBV15 14 TGTGCCACCAGCAGAGATATGGTGAACACTGAAGCTTTCTTT CATSRDMVNTEAFF
TRBD2 - TRBJ2-3 TRBV12-3/TRBV12-4 13 TGTGCCAGCAGTCCCGGACTAGCGGAAAAACCGTATTTT CASSPGLAEKPYF
- - TRBJ2-1 TRBV6-1 15 TGTGCCAGCAGTGAAGCAACACTCTCCTACAATGAGCAGTTCTTC CASSEATLSYNEQFF
- - TRBJ2-1 TRBV19 15 TGTGCCAGCCAGCTCAGGGGTGGGTGGGACAATGAGCAGTTCTTC CASQLRGGWDNEQFF
- - TRBJ1-2 TRBV6-1 14 TGTGCCAGCAGTGAAGGGGCAGATAACTATGGCTACACCTTC CASSEGADNYGYTF
- - TRBJ2-5 TRBV18 15 TGTGCCAGCTCACGGACATTCGGGTTTGAAGAGACCCAGTACTTC CASSRTFGFEETQYF
- once TRBJ2-7 TRBV9 14 TGTGCCAGCAGCGTAGCGGACACCGACTACGAGCAGTACTTC CASSVADTDYEQYF
TRBD1 - TRBJ1-1 TRBV6-4 17 TGTGCCAGCAGTGACTCGACCGACAGGGGGCTCAACACTGAAGCTTTCTTT CASSDSTDRGLNTEAFF
- - TRBJ1-1 TRBV27 13 TGTGCCAGCAGGCCTTTACAGGGAAGTGAAGCTTTCTTT CASRPLQGSEAFF
- - TRBJ2-1 TRBV23-1 19 TGCGCCAGCAGTCAAGATCGATCAGGGGCGCTTAAAGCCTACAATGAGCAGTTCTTC CASSQDRSGALKAYNEQFF
- - TRBJ1-5 TRBV2 16 TGTGCCAGCAGTGAGAACTCAGCAGGGTACAATCAGCCCCAGCATTTT CASSENSAGYNQPQHF
- - TRBJ1-5 TRBV5-3 14 TGTGCCAGAAGCTTTGGGGGGGTCGATCAGCCCCAGCATTTT CARSFGGVDQPQHF
- - TRBJ2-3 TRBV7-9 17 TGTGCCAGCAGCCCCCGAAGGGTAGGAAAGACAACAGATACGCAGTATTTT CASSPRRVGKTTDTQYF
- - TRBJ2-2 TRBV4-3 13 TGCGCCAGCAGCCTAGAGGGTACCGGGGAGCTGTTTTTT CASSLEGTGELFF
- - TRBJ2-7 TRBV7-9 12 TGTGCCAGCAGCTTAGTCAGCTACGAGCAGTACTTC CASSLVSYEQYF
- - TRBJ2-6 TRBV5-1 16 TGCGCCAGCAGCTTGGATGGGAGCTCTGGGGCCAACGTCCTGACTTTC CASSLDGSSGANVLTF
TRBD2 - TRBJ2-2 TRBV7-8 17 TGTGCCAGCAGCTTAATCAGCGGGAGGGCCTACACCGGGGAGCTGTTTTTT CASSLISGRAYTGELFF
TRBD2 - TRBJ2-7 TRBV3-1/TRBV3-2 15 TGTGCCAGCAGCCAACTAGCGGGAGCTTCCTACGAGCAGTACTTC CASSQLAGASYEQYF
- - TRBJ2-7 TRBV5-4 14 TGTGCCAGCAGCTCGATCAGCCAATCCTACGAGCAGTACTTC CASSSISQSYEQYF
TRBD1 - TRBJ1-2 TRBV10-3 14 TGTGCCATCAGTCCAGGACAGGGTAGCTATGGCTACACCTTC CAISPGQGSYGYTF
TRBD2 once TRBJ2-1 TRBV9 16 TGTGCCAGCAGCGTTGCGACTAGCGGGAGTCGAAATGAGCAGTTCTTC CASSVATSGSRNEQFF
- - TRBJ1-2 TRBV5-1 13 TGCGCCAGCAGCTTGTTAGGGGACTATGGCTACACCTTC CASSLLGDYGYTF
TRBD2 - TRBJ2-7 TRBV6-5 13 TGTGCCATACGAGCGGGAGGGCCCTACGAGCAGTACTTC CAIRAGGPYEQYF
- - TRBJ2-7 TRBV5-1 14 TGCGCCAGCAGCCCTCAGGCTAGCTCCTACGAGCAGTACTTC CASSPQASSYEQYF
- - TRBJ1-5 TRBV18 14 TGTGCCAGCTCACGACAGGATAGCAATCAGCCCCAGCATTTT CASSRQDSNQPQHF
TRBD1 - TRBJ1-5 TRBV18 17 TGTGCCAGCTCACCTGGGACAGGCGTCAAGGGTAATCAGCCCCAGCATTTT CASSPGTGVKGNQPQHF
TRBD2 - TRBJ2-3 TRBV7-2 14 TGTGCCAGCAGCATCAGACTAGCCACAGATACGCAGTATTTT CASSIRLATDTQYF
TRBD2 - TRBJ2-7 TRBV5-6 16 TGTGCCAGCAGGCAAAGACTAGCGAGCTATACCTACGAGCAGTACTTC CASRQRLASYTYEQYF
- - TRBJ2-5 TRBV11-2 15 TGTGCCAGCAGCCCAAAGTGGGGGGATCAAGAGACCCAGTACTTC CASSPKWGDQETQYF
- - TRBJ2-1 TRBV12-3/TRBV12-4 12 TGTGCCAGCAGTGCACAGGTCTCGGAGCAGTTCTTC CASSAQVSEQFF
- - TRBJ2-3 TRBV19 15 TGTGCCAGTAAAGGAGTAGCGGCTAGCACAGATACGCAGTATTTT CASKGVAASTDTQYF
- - TRBJ1-6 TRBV2 12 TGTGCCAGCAGTGAACTGAATTCACCCCTCCACTTT CASSELNSPLHF